One sample yielded the 23 T cell receptor beta chains listed below, sequenced in a study of cytomegalovirus exposure and HLA in healthy donors. Primers: 60 Vbeta forward and 13 Jbeta reverse. Data came from immunoSEQ multiplex PCR; TCRdb stores just in-frame clones and leaves some out. The repertoire consists of over 150,000 clones, with 75% occurring once and the leading ten covering just under 3%. Sequencing input: PBMCs. These receptors were collected from a male donor in good health and CMV-seronegative.

This rearrangement joins TRBV5-8 to TRBJ2-1; 10 nucleotides match TRBD2. V shed 1 base and J 10 bases; nucleotides not matched to a gene: 11. The CDR3 is 16 amino acids. Germline CDR1 reads SGHTS; CDR2 reads YDEGEE. CDR3 DNA sequence: TGTGCCAGCAGCTTGTTAGCGGGAGGAGTTCAATGGGAGCAGTTCTTC. Translating it yields CASSLLAGGVQWEQFF.

The table lists this clone with a few counts. The CDR3 sequence is CASSLGSGGYPYGYTF. CDR3 nucleotides: TGCGCCAGCAGCTTGGGGTCAGGGGGCTATCCCTATGGCTACACCTTC. This rearrangement joins TRBV5-1 to TRBJ1-2; 8 nucleotides align to TRBD1. Trimming took 0 bases from V and 4 from J; bases not matched to a gene: 8. Per germline, CDR1 SGHRS and CDR2 YFSETQ. The CDR3 runs 16 residues.

The V gene is TRBV15, the J gene TRBJ2-6, with D possibly matching TRBD1 (5 bases). Germline CDR1 is LNHNV and CDR2 is YYDKDF (reference sequence). The V gene lost 2 bases and the J gene lost 2 bases, with 7 bases spanning the gap. The CDR3 contains 15 residues. The CDR3 DNA follows: TGTGCCACCAGCAGACAGGGTCCTGGGGCCAACGTCCTGACTTTC. It is translated as CATSRQGPGANVLTF.

This clone has just a few counts. The chain joins TRBV4-2 to TRBJ2-1, with TRBD2 matching over 11 bases. Trimming removed 3 bases from V and 6 bases from J; junction bases left unmatched: 7. The CDR3 is made up of 16 amino acids. Germline V gene lookup returns CDR1 LGHNA and CDR2 YNFKEQ. This CDR3 is CASSQDTSGRRNEQFF. As DNA, the CDR3 is TGTGCCAGCAGCCAGGACACTAGCGGGAGACGCAATGAGCAGTTCTTC.

V gene TRBV6-6 combines with J gene TRBJ1-1; 8 nucleotides align to TRBD1. CDR3 length: 15 residues. J gave up 4 bases and V 7 bases, and 11 bases lay outside the gene matches. Germline assignment: CDR1 MNHNY and CDR2 SVGAGI (reference sequence). CDR3 loop: CASKDRGSLGTEAFF. CDR3 coding DNA: TGTGCCAGCAAAGACAGGGGTTCGTTGGGCACTGAAGCTTTCTTT.

This clone appeared a few times. The chain employs TRBV19 and TRBJ1-5; no definite D call. The CDR3 is 13 amino acids. Germline values: CDR1 LNHDA, CDR2 SQIVND (reference sequence). V lost 2 bases, J lost 7 bases, and 9 bases lay in between. CDR3 in DNA: TGTGCCAGTAGTATACAAGCAATCCAGCCCCAGCATTTT. Translating it yields CASSIQAIQPQHF.

V usage is TRBV15 and J usage is TRBJ1-1, with D tentatively TRBD1 (5 bases). With 0 bases removed from V and 0 bases from J, the gap between germline ends came to 8 bases. There are 15 residues in the CDR3. Germline CDR1 LNHNV, CDR2 YYDKDF (reference sequence). In nucleotides, the CDR3 is TGTGCCACCAGCAGAGATAAGGGGATGAACACTGAAGCTTTCTTT. Translated, it gives CATSRDKGMNTEAFF.

The genes are TRBV28 and TRBJ1-6, with D perhaps TRBD1 (5 bases). Germline V gene data show CDR1 as MDHEN and CDR2 as SYDVKM. Between the trimmed V and J ends, which lost 4 bases and 7 bases, there was a span of 20 bases. This CDR3 is 17 amino acids long. The CDR3 region is CASSSLRTLSLNSPLHF. Here the CDR3 DNA reads TGTGCCAGCAGTTCCCTACGGACATTAAGCTTGAATTCACCCCTCCACTTT.

The V gene is TRBV6-6, the J gene TRBJ2-3; 8 nucleotides agree with TRBD2. The CDR3 is made up of 14 amino acids. The germline CDR1 and CDR2 sequences are MNHNY and SVGAGI (reference sequence). The V and J ends lost 4 bases and 4 bases, in that order; junction bases with no gene match: 4. Written as DNA, the CDR3 is TGTGCCAGCAGTTTAGGACTAGCTGCAGATACGCAGTATTTT. It yields the protein CASSLGLAADTQYF.

The chain links TRBV9 to TRBJ2-1, with 9 bases fitting TRBD2. Trimming took 4 bases from V and 4 from J; bases not matched to a gene: 15. Per the germline V gene, CDR1 is SGDLS and CDR2 is YYNGEE. CDR3 length: 18 residues. CDR3 sequence (DNA): TGTGCCAGCAGCCGATTCTCTCTTTTGCGGGAGGGGTACAATGAGCAGTTCTTC. Its translation: CASSRFSLLREGYNEQFF.

At least ten counts were recorded for this clone. This sample also contains other DNA sequences that code for the same CDR3. The rearrangement joins TRBV14 to TRBJ1-2, with D tentatively TRBD1 (5 bases). Germline V gene data show CDR1 as SGHDN and CDR2 as FVKESK. This CDR3 is 12 amino acids long. The V gene lost 3 bases and the J gene lost 4 bases, with 6 bases spanning the gap. CDR3 sequence: CASSQGGYGYTF. The CDR3 region has the DNA TGTGCCAGCAGCCAGGGGGGCTATGGCTACACCTTC.

J is TRBJ1-2 and V is TRBV28; D ambiguous. The V end lost 2 bases, the J end lost 2 bases, and 6 bases lay between the germline ends. CDR1 MDHEN and CDR2 SYDVKM come from the germline V gene. The CDR3 totals 13 residues. The CDR3 reads CASSLQENYGYTF. The CDR3, as DNA: TGTGCCAGCAGTTTACAAGAGAACTATGGCTACACCTTC.

J is TRBJ1-3 and V is TRBV30; D remains unclear. Germline V gene data show CDR1 as GTSNPN and CDR2 as SVGIG (reference sequence). Trimming shortened V by 5 bases and J by 3 bases, and 11 bases separated the two germline ends. This CDR3 spans 13 amino acids. The CDR3 coding sequence is TGTGCCTGGGGAGGGCGGCGTGGAAACACCATATATTTT. It specifies CAWGGRRGNTIYF. Using reference TRBV30 and TRBJ1-3 for the parts outside the CDR3, the full variable domain is SQTIHQWPATLVQPVGSPLSLECTVEGTSNPNLYWYRQAAGRGLQLLFYSVGIGQISSEVPQNLSASRPQDRQFILSSKKLLLSDSGFYLCAWGGRRGNTIYFGEGSWLTVV.

Only one count was recorded for this clone. The rearrangement links TRBV7-8 to TRBJ1-6; TRBD1 is a possible D gene (5 bases). This CDR3 region has 16 residues. Germline V lookup: CDR1 SGHVS, CDR2 FQNEAQ. V was cut by 4 bases and J by 4 bases, with 14 bases left in between. CDR3 coding DNA: TGTGCCAGCAGCTCCCCCGGGGGGGGGTATAATTCACCCCTCCACTTT. It encodes CASSSPGGGYNSPLHF. Full variable domain (missing parts from reference TRBV7-8 and TRBJ1-6): GAGVSQSPRYKVAKRGQDVALRCDPISGHVSLFWYQQALGQGPEFLTYFQNEAQLDKSGLPSDRFFAERPEGSVSTLKIQRTQQEDSAVYLCASSSPGGGYNSPLHFGNGTRLTVT.

The chain joins TRBV4-3 to TRBJ1-5, with 7 bases fitting TRBD1. V dropped 4 bases and J dropped 7; count of bases not matched to a gene: 10. This CDR3 region has 15 residues. The germline V gene encodes CDR1 LGHNA and CDR2 YSLEER. CDR3 sequence: CASSRTRTGGQPQHF. The CDR3 DNA sequence: TGCGCCAGCAGCCGAACCAGGACAGGAGGCCAGCCCCAGCATTTT.

The V and J genes are TRBV9 and TRBJ2-1; 13 nucleotides match TRBD2. Germline lookup yields CDR1 SGDLS and CDR2 YYNGEE. The CDR3 is made up of 19 amino acids. After removal of 2 bases from V and 1 base from J, the junction contained 9 bases not matched to a gene. The CDR3 DNA reads TGTGCCAGCAGCGTTAAAGGACTAGCGGGAGTTGGGTCCTACAATGAGCAGTTCTTC. Its protein is CASSVKGLAGVGSYNEQFF.

This chain connects TRBV6-5 to TRBJ2-7; D gene ambiguous. The germline V and J ends were trimmed by 8 bases and 3 bases, with 17 bases remaining between them. Germline CDR1 reads MNHEY; CDR2 reads SVGAGI. The CDR3 length is 14 residues. The CDR3 sequence is CASQRTMAIYEQYF. The CDR3 nucleotides read TGTGCCAGCCAGAGAACTATGGCGATCTACGAGCAGTACTTC.

The V gene is TRBV5-4, the J gene TRBJ2-3; the match to TRBD2 covers 9 bases. The CDR3 loop spans 13 amino acids. V lost 5 bases, J lost 5 bases, and 3 bases stayed unmatched. CDR1 is SGHNT, CDR2 YYREEE, per germline (reference sequence). This CDR3 reads CASSRTSVDTQYF. In DNA, the CDR3 is TGTGCCAGCAGTCGGACTAGCGTAGATACGCAGTATTTT.

The chain joins TRBV28 to TRBJ2-2; possibly TRBD1 for D (6 bases). CDR3 length: 15 amino acids. CDR1 and CDR2 from the germline V gene are MDHEN and SYDVKM. With 5 bases removed from V and 5 bases from J, the gap between germline ends came to 15 bases. The CDR3 protein is CASSTRDTATGELFF. The CDR3 bases are TGTGCCAGCAGTACCCGGGACACGGCTACCGGGGAGCTGTTTTTT.

The rearrangement uses TRBV7-9 and TRBJ1-1; D may be TRBD1 (6 bases). This CDR3 contains 14 residues. CDR1 and CDR2 from the germline V gene are SEHNR and FQNEAQ (reference sequence). Trimming cost V 6 bases and J 6 bases, with 17 bases left between them. Written as DNA, the CDR3 is TGTGCCAGCAGATCCTACAGGGAAGGGGCTGAAGCTTTCTTT. Encoded protein: CASRSYREGAEAFF.

The chain is built from TRBV28 and TRBJ1-3; 9 bases are a match to TRBD1. The CDR3 spans 13 residues. The germline V gene encodes CDR1 MDHEN and CDR2 SYDVKM. Trimming removed 8 bases from V and 6 bases from J; junction bases left unmatched: 5. The CDR3 protein is CASEDRGTNTIYF. As DNA, the CDR3 is TGTGCCAGCGAAGACAGGGGGACAAACACCATATATTTT.

The chain joins TRBV4-2 to TRBJ1-2; 8 bases align to TRBD1. The CDR3 consists of 15 residues. The trim removed 0 bases at V and 4 bases at J, leaving 4 bases unmatched. The germline gives CDR1 LGHNA, CDR2 YNFKEQ. The CDR3 sequence is CASSQDNGQGYGYTF. DNA for the CDR3: TGTGCCAGCAGCCAAGATAACGGACAGGGCTATGGCTACACCTTC.

The J gene is TRBJ2-1, the V gene TRBV28, with a possible D match to TRBD2 (6 bases). This CDR3 has 12 amino acids. V was trimmed by 6 bases and J by 10 bases, leaving 13 bases between them. Germline V lookup: CDR1 MDHEN, CDR2 SYDVKM. The DNA for the CDR3 is TGTGCCAGCAGCCTAACTAGCAGCGAGCAGTTCTTC. Translation gives CASSLTSSEQFF.